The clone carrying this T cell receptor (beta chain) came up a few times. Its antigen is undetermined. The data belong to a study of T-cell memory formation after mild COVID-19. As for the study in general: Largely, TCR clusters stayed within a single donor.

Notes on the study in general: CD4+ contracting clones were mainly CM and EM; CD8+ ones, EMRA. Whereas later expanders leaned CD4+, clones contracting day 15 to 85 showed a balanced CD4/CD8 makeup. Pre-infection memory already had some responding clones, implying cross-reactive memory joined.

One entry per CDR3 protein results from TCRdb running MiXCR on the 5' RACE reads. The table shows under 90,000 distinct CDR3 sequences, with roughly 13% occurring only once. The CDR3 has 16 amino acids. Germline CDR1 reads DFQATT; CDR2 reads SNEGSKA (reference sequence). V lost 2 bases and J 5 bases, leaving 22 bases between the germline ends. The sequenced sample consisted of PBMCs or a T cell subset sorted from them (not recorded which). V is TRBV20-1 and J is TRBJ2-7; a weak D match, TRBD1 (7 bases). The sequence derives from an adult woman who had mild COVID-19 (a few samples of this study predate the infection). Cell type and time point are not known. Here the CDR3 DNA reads TGCAGTGCTAGACCCGGGACAGCCCACCCGGGGGACGAGCAGTACTTC. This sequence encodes CSARPGTAHPGDEQYF.